The 14 T cell receptor beta chains below come from one sample, sequenced in a study of Tregs in tolerant kidney transplant recipients. Profiled with immunoSEQ multiplex PCR; TCRdb holds only in-frame clones, not every one. The listing records about 23,000 clones. The nonmyeloablative bone marrow transplants came from related graft donors, with transient mixed chimerism. Material: CD4+ T cells from blood (PBMCs), obtained 6 months after the transplant. The receptor set was obtained from a human patient who received a combined kidney and bone marrow transplant. Some T cells may have come from the graft donor.

Comments on this clone: The read falls 3 residues short of the CDR3 end, and the missing part is taken from the germline J gene. The chain employs TRBV12-3 or TRBV12-4 and TRBJ2-2; a weak D match, TRBD2 (6 bases). There are 14 residues in the CDR3. V dropped 6 bases and J dropped 3 bases, with 11 bases sitting between them. CDR3 sequence reads: CASRASVYTGELFF. CDR3 bases read: TGTGCCAGCAGGGCTAGCGTTTACACCGGGGAG.

CDR3 loop: CASSLGGRDYDIQYF. The CDR3 bases that were read are TGTGCCAGCAGCTTAGGCGGCAGAGACTATGACATT. The J gene is TRBJ2-4, the V gene TRBV11-3; D might be TRBD2 (5 bases). From the germline J gene comes the end of the CDR3, since the read stops 3 residues before it. CDR3 length: 15 amino acids. Germline V gives CDR1 SGHNT, CDR2 YENEEA. Between the trimmed V and J ends, which lost 1 base and 8 bases, there was a span of 15 bases.

As for this clone: The read terminates 3 residues before the CDR3 end, so the remaining end is supplied by the germline J gene. V and J are TRBV7-8 and TRBJ2-3, with a possible D match to TRBD1 (6 bases). There are 15 residues in the CDR3. V dropped 7 bases and J dropped 3 bases, with 17 bases sitting between them. Germline V gene data show CDR1 as SGHVS and CDR2 as FQNEAQ. CDR3: CASNNVRGGTDTQYF. The DNA read from the CDR3 is TGTGCCAGCAACAACGTCAGGGGCGGAACAGATACG.

With respect to this clone: The junction and the germline gene differ at one end; a read error may be behind it. The DNA ends 3 residues before the CDR3 does, and the rest of the CDR3 is filled in from the germline J gene. The chain joins TRBV5-6 to TRBJ2-1; 13 nucleotides match TRBD2. The CDR3 sequence is 14 residues long. The germline CDR1 and CDR2 sequences are SGHDT and YYEEEE. The CDR3: CASRLGLAGFEQFF. The CDR3 DNA, read in part, is TGTGCCAGCAGATTGGGACTAGCGGGGTTTGAG.

The CDR3 DNA, read in part, is TGTGCCAGCAGCTTAGGGGGCGCGCACACTGAA. It yields the protein CASSLGGAHTE. The whole CDR3 sequence is CASSLGGAHTEAFF. The chain carries TRBV7-7 and TRBJ1-1, with D perhaps matching TRBD1 (5 bases). The read terminates 3 residues before the CDR3 end, so the remaining end is supplied by the germline J gene. Looked up from germline, CDR1 is SSHAT and CDR2 is FNYEAQ (reference sequence). V shed 1 base and J shed 3 bases, with 9 bases lying between them. This CDR3 comprises 14 residues.

The CDR3 bases that were read are TGCAGTGCTAGAGTCTGGGCGGGAGCGGGCGGGGAG. It is translated as CSARVWAGAGGE. The entire CDR3 reads CSARVWAGAGGELFF. The rearrangement links TRBV20-1 to TRBJ2-2; 7 nucleotides match TRBD2. The observed sequence ends 3 residues before the CDR3 terminus, with the missing tail filled in from the germline J gene. The junction had 9 bases not matched to a gene; V was cut back by 1 base and J by 7 bases. The CDR3 contains 15 residues. The germline CDR1 and CDR2 sequences are DFQATT and SNEGSKA (reference sequence).

As concerns this clone: The read stops 3 residues short of the end of the CDR3; the missing end is completed from the germline J gene. The chain links TRBV29-1 to TRBJ2-1, with 9 positions matching TRBD2. J was trimmed by 4 bases and V by 0 bases; bases with no gene match: 10. Germline lookup yields CDR1 SQVTM and CDR2 ANQGSEA. The CDR3 sequence is 17 residues long. Incomplete CDR3 DNA: TGCAGCGTTGAAGAGGGTTTGGTAGCGGGGGAGTACAATGAG. This codes for CSVEEGLVAGEYNE. The whole CDR3 region reads CSVEEGLVAGEYNEQFF.

Regarding this clone: The read falls 3 residues short of the CDR3 end, and the missing part is taken from the germline J gene. The chain carries TRBV5-1 and TRBJ1-1, with 7 bases identical to TRBD1. The V and J ends lost 3 bases and 2 bases, in that order; junction bases with no gene match: 4. This CDR3 is built from 14 residues. In germline, CDR1 is SGHRS, CDR2 YFSETQ. CDR3 loop: CASSSGQVNTEAFF. The sequenced CDR3 bases are TGCGCCAGCAGCTCAGGACAGGTAAACACTGAA. Full variable domain (remainder filled in from reference TRBV5-1 and TRBJ1-1): KAGVTQTPRYLIKTRGQQVTLSCSPISGHRSVSWYQQTPGQGLQFLFEYFSETQRNKGNFPGRFSGRQFSNSRSEMNVSTLELGDSALYLCASSSGQVNTEAFFGQGTRLTVV.

About this clone itself: Sequencing ends 3 residues short of the CDR3 end; the germline J gene provides the rest. V and J are TRBV5-1 and TRBJ1-1, with a tentative D call TRBD1 (6 bases). V shed 3 bases and J shed 3 bases, with 9 bases lying between them. Germline V gives CDR1 SGHRS, CDR2 YFSETQ. The CDR3 contains 13 residues. This chain's CDR3 is CASSSQGYTEAFF. Partial CDR3 DNA: TGCGCCAGCAGCTCACAGGGTTACACTGAA.

A word on this clone: Read coverage stops 3 residues before the CDR3 terminus; the germline J gene supplies the remainder. The J gene is TRBJ1-5, the V gene TRBV6-2 or TRBV6-3; perhaps TRBD1 as D (5 bases). Trimming took 2 bases from V and 6 from J, leaving 17 bases between them. This CDR3 contains 16 residues. Per germline, CDR1 MNHEY and CDR2 SVGEGT. The covered CDR3 bases are TGTGCCAGCAGTTACCCCCGCGGGGGAAGGGCTCAGCCC. Protein sequence: CASSYPRGGRAQP. Given in full, the CDR3 is CASSYPRGGRAQPQHF.

Remarks on this clone: The missing CDR3 end, 3 residues past where the read stops, is filled in from the germline J gene. The rearrangement links TRBV5-1 to TRBJ2-7, with 10 bases lining up with TRBD2. This CDR3 has 17 amino acids. With 4 bases clipped from V and 0 bases from J, the junction kept 10 bases outside the gene matches. The germline V gene encodes CDR1 SGHRS and CDR2 YFSETQ. CDR3 amino acids: CASSPGPLAGASYEQYF. Incomplete CDR3 DNA: TGCGCCAGCAGCCCCGGGCCCCTAGCGGGGGCCTCCTACGAG.

Of note for this clone: Sequencing ends 3 residues short of the CDR3 end; the germline J gene provides the rest. The rearrangement links TRBV29-1 to TRBJ2-7; D is ambiguous. V dropped 4 bases and J dropped 5 bases, with 12 bases sitting between them. The germline gives CDR1 SQVTM, CDR2 ANQGSEA. The CDR3 has 12 amino acids. The part of the CDR3 DNA that was read is TGCAGCGTTGGGCGGCAAAAGGACGAG. This gives the protein CSVGRQKDE. The whole CDR3 is CSVGRQKDEQYF.

Remarks on this clone: The read terminates 3 residues before the CDR3 end, so the remaining end is supplied by the germline J gene. The V call is TRBV10-3, the J call TRBJ1-5, with no clear D. This CDR3 spans 13 amino acids. The V gene's germline CDR1 is ENHRY and CDR2 SYGVKD. V lost 4 bases to trimming and J lost 7 bases, with 11 bases between them. CDR3 sequence reads: CAISVAGLQPQHF. The covered CDR3 bases are TGTGCCATCAGTGTTGCAGGATTGCAGCCC.

As concerns this clone: Read data end 3 residues before the CDR3 end; the end is taken from the germline J gene. This chain joins TRBV2 and TRBJ1-2; the match to TRBD1 covers 12 bases. The V gene end was trimmed by 5 bases and the J gene end by 5 bases; junction bases not matched to a gene: 15. CDR3 length: 18 amino acids. The V gene's germline CDR1 is SNHLY and CDR2 FYNNEI. The DNA read from the CDR3 is TGTGCCAGCAGTCCCCAAGGGACAGGGGGCTTCGCTGTGTATGGC. Its translation is CASSPQGTGGFAVYG. Given in full, the CDR3 is CASSPQGTGGFAVYGYTF. The entire variable domain, with the rest obtained from reference TRBV2 and TRBJ1-2, is as follows: EPEVTQTPSHQVTQMGQEVILRCVPISNHLYFYWYRQILGQKVEFLVSFYNNEISEKSEIFDDQFSVERPDGSNFTLKIRSTKLEDSAMYFCASSPQGTGGFAVYGYTFGSGTRLTVV.